The 16 T cell receptor beta chains reported below all come from one sample, sequenced in a study of blood T cell repertoires in COVID-19. TCRdb's copy holds only in-frame clones and misses some; the assay was immunoSEQ multiplex PCR. Of 250,000 to 400,000 clones listed, about 89% are singletons. The material sequenced was PBMCs or T cells enriched from blood (not recorded which). These receptor sequences come from a woman in her twenties or thirties who had recovered from COVID-19.

The rearrangement uses TRBV7-2 and TRBJ2-5, with no clear D. V lost 5 bases to trimming and J lost 0 bases, with 7 bases between them. There are 13 residues in the CDR3. Germline V gene data show CDR1 as SGHTA and CDR2 as FQGNSA. The CDR3 sequence is CASSPRDQETQYF. The CDR3 region has the DNA TGTGCCAGCAGCCCTCGGGACCAAGAGACCCAGTACTTC.

V and J are TRBV19 and TRBJ2-1, with 8 bases matching TRBD1. The CDR3 covers 14 residues. Trimming at V came to 9 bases and at J to 2 bases, leaving 6 bases not matched to a gene. Germline CDR1 and CDR2: LNHDA and SQIVND (reference sequence). CDR3 in DNA: TGTGCCAGCAACCAGGGGGCCCCCTACAATGAGCAGTTCTTC. This sequence encodes CASNQGAPYNEQFF.

The V and J genes are TRBV19 and TRBJ1-1; D is possibly TRBD1 (6 bases). The CDR3 spans 16 residues. Germline CDR1 LNHDA, CDR2 SQIVND (reference sequence). V was pared by 7 bases and J by 1 base, with 19 bases between. The CDR3 region is CASIDGDMGWNTEAFF. The CDR3 bases are TGTGCCAGTATTGACGGGGACATGGGGTGGAACACTGAAGCTTTCTTT. Combining the CDR3 with reference TRBV19 and TRBJ1-1 gives the whole variable domain DGGITQSPKYLFRKEGQNVTLSCEQNLNHDAMYWYRQDPGQGLRLIYYSQIVNDFQKGDIAEGYSVSREKKESFPLTVTSAQKNPTAFYLCASIDGDMGWNTEAFFGQGTRLTVV.

The chain carries TRBV5-4 and TRBJ2-1; D not resolved. Germline CDR1 reads SGHNT; CDR2 reads YYREEE (reference sequence). This CDR3 is built from 15 residues. V was shortened by 4 bases and J by 0 bases, with 11 bases between the two germline ends. The CDR3 sequence is CASSRSPSSYNEQFF. The CDR3, as DNA: TGTGCCAGCAGCCGCAGTCCCAGCTCCTACAATGAGCAGTTCTTC.

The chain links TRBV28 to TRBJ1-2; 8 bases match TRBD1. The CDR3 consists of 15 residues. Per the germline V gene, CDR1 is MDHEN and CDR2 is SYDVKM. Germline trimming cut 6 bases from V and 2 bases from J; bases unmatched to any gene: 8. CDR3 DNA sequence: TGTGCCAGCAGCCCGGGGACAGGAAGAAACTATGGCTACACCTTC. It codes for CASSPGTGRNYGYTF.

The chain recombines TRBV9 with TRBJ1-2; 7 bases match TRBD1. V lost 0 bases, J lost 3 bases, and 5 bases stayed unmatched. Per germline, CDR1 SGDLS and CDR2 YYNGEE. The CDR3 runs to 15 residues. CDR3: CASSVAAGGDYGYTF. The CDR3, as DNA: TGTGCCAGCAGCGTAGCGGCAGGGGGAGACTATGGCTACACCTTC.

The rearrangement uses TRBV21-1 and TRBJ1-2; the table's D call, TRBD1, was not checked against the DNA. TRBV21-1 is deemed a pseudogene. CDR3 length equals 15 residues. The CDR3 loop is CASSKELRRDYGYTF. In DNA form, the CDR3 reads TGTGCCAGCAGCAAAGAACTCCGCAGGGACTATGGCTACACCTTC.

J is TRBJ2-1 and V is TRBV6-5; D may be TRBD2 (6 bases). The V gene's germline CDR1 is MNHEY and CDR2 SVGAGI. V lost 5 bases and J lost 6, with 14 bases in between. This CDR3 is built from 14 residues. The DNA for the CDR3 is TGTGCCAGCAGTCCGGGACTGTTTATCAATGAGCAGTTCTTC. Protein: CASSPGLFINEQFF.

The chain joins TRBV19 to TRBJ1-4; D is unclear. This CDR3 spans 14 amino acids. Germline assignment: CDR1 LNHDA and CDR2 SQIVND (reference sequence). V lost 4 bases, J lost 8 bases, and 14 bases lay in between. This CDR3 reads CASSNSPAREKLFF. CDR3 coding DNA: TGTGCCAGTAGTAACTCCCCCGCCAGGGAAAAACTGTTTTTT.

In DNA form, the CDR3 reads TGCAGCGTTGACAGGGGTACCTATGGCTACACCTTC. Translation gives CSVDRGTYGYTF. The chain combines TRBV29-1 with TRBJ1-2; D perhaps matches TRBD1 (6 bases). The V and J ends lost 3 bases and 4 bases respectively, with 9 bases between them. CDR3 size: 12 residues. The V gene's germline CDR1 is SQVTM and CDR2 ANQGSEA. Full variable domain (rest looked up from reference TRBV29-1 and TRBJ1-2): SAVISQKPSRDICQRGTSLTIQCQVDSQVTMMFWYRQQPGQSLTLIATANQGSEATYESGFVIDKFPISRPNLTFSTLTVSNMSPEDSSIYLCSVDRGTYGYTFGSGTRLTVV.

The chain has TRBV3-1 (or the pseudogene TRBV3-2) and TRBJ2-5, with a possible D match to TRBD2 (5 bases). The CDR3 totals 15 residues. The germline gives CDR1 LGHDT, CDR2 YNNKEL (reference sequence). Trimming removed 4 bases at V and 1 base at J, with 13 bases between. This chain's CDR3 is CASSRRGAAQETQYF. The CDR3 DNA is TGTGCCAGCAGCCGCCGTGGAGCGGCCCAAGAGACCCAGTACTTC.

The chain links TRBV3-1 (or the pseudogene TRBV3-2) to TRBJ2-5, with 8 bases matching TRBD1. Germline CDR1 reads LGHDT; CDR2 reads YNNKEL (reference sequence). This CDR3 is 19 amino acids long. The J segment lost 4 bases and the V segment lost 4 bases, leaving 20 bases of the junction unmatched. The CDR3 loop is CASSPGPDRGLFGSETQYF. The CDR3, as DNA: TGTGCCAGCAGCCCAGGACCCGACAGGGGCTTATTTGGTTCAGAGACCCAGTACTTC.

The chain couples TRBV30 to TRBJ1-2, with 7 bases identical to TRBD1. Germline CDR1 reads GTSNPN; CDR2 reads SVGIG (reference sequence). V shed 4 bases and J 2 bases; nucleotides not matched to a gene: 7. This CDR3 comprises 14 residues. DNA for the CDR3: TGTGCCTGGACCTTACAGGGGCCGAACTATGGCTACACCTTC. Encoded protein: CAWTLQGPNYGYTF.

This clone is a singleton in its sample. The chain combines TRBV4-2 with TRBJ1-5; TRBD1 matches 10 bases. The CDR3 has 17 residues. Germline-derived CDR1 and CDR2 are LGHNA and YNFKEQ. V lost 3 bases and J lost 2; bases outside the gene matches: 7. CDR3 sequence: CASSQKAGTGGNQPQHF. The CDR3, as DNA: TGTGCCAGCAGCCAGAAAGCCGGGACAGGGGGCAATCAGCCCCAGCATTTT.

The J gene is TRBJ1-2, the V gene TRBV27, with 10 bases fitting TRBD1. This CDR3 spans 19 amino acids. CDR1 is MNHEY, CDR2 SMNVEV, per germline (reference sequence). Trimming took 1 base from V and 3 from J; bases not matched to a gene: 14. DNA for the CDR3: TGTGCCAGCAGTTTATTCCCCGCAAACGACAGGGGGCATCACTATGGCTACACCTTC. Amino acids: CASSLFPANDRGHHYGYTF.

V is TRBV15 and J is TRBJ1-1, with TRBD1 identical over 7 bases. V lost 3 bases to trimming and J lost 0 bases; unmatched junction nucleotides: 10. The germline CDR1 and CDR2 sequences are LNHNV and YYDKDF (reference sequence). The CDR3 is made up of 17 amino acids. The CDR3 loop is CATSSYGGDRVNTEAFF. The CDR3 DNA follows: TGTGCCACCAGCAGCTACGGGGGCGACAGGGTGAACACTGAAGCTTTCTTT.